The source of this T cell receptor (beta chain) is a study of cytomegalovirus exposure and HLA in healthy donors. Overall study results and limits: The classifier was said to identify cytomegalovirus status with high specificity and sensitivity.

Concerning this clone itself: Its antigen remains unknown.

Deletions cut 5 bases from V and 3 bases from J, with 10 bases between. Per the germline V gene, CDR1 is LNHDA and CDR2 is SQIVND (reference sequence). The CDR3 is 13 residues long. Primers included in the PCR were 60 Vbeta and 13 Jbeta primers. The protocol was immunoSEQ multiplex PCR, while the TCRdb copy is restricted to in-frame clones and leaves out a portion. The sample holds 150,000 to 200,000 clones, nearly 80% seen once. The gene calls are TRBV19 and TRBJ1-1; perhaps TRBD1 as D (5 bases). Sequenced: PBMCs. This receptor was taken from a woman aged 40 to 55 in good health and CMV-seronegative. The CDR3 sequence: CASSLRGDTEAFF. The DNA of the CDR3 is TGTGCCAGTAGTTTGCGGGGGGACACTGAAGCTTTCTTT.